Listed here is a single TCR beta chain. These data are taken from a study of blood T cell repertoires in COVID-19. The wider study: PBMCs, B-cell-depleted T cells, or T cells provided the cDNA or gDNA that made up the material.

V lost 0 bases and J lost 13; bases outside the gene matches: 18. CDR1 is SGHDT, CDR2 YYEEEE, per germline. CDR3 size: 17 residues. The method was immunoSEQ multiplex PCR; TCRdb's version includes in-frame clones alone and lacks a portion of them. The sample has about 430,000 clones, about 88% seen once; the top ten hold about 1.4%. The sequence was collected from a young woman who had been exposed to COVID-19. The sample consisted of PBMCs or T cells enriched from blood (not recorded which). The V gene is TRBV5-6, the J gene TRBJ2-5; 10 bases map to TRBD1. This chain's CDR3 is CASSLGAVRDRGGFRYF. In DNA form, the CDR3 reads TGTGCCAGCAGCTTGGGAGCCGTCCGGGACAGGGGAGGGTTCCGGTACTTC.